These 12 T cell receptor beta chains originate from one sample sequenced in a study of blood T cell repertoires in COVID-19. This table comes from immunoSEQ multiplex PCR, and its TCRdb copy is limited to in-frame clones, with some not included. The sample lists about 230,000 clones; 65% to 90% were seen once. The material sequenced was peripheral blood. These receptors were collected from a man aged 50-59 years with COVID-19, enrolled during active disease.

This clone was seen more than once but under ten times. The rearrangement joins TRBV29-1 to TRBJ1-2, with D tentatively TRBD1 (5 bases). Germline CDR1 SQVTM, CDR2 ANQGSEA. This CDR3 has 16 amino acids. V lost 0 bases, J lost 4 bases, and 18 bases lay in between. CDR3 in DNA: TGCAGCGTTGAAGATCCAGAGGTGGGCAGGGCCTATGGCTACACCTTC. It yields the protein CSVEDPEVGRAYGYTF.

CDR3 DNA: TGCGCCAGCAGCCCAGGACAGGGGGAATACGAGCAGTACTTC. It translates to CASSPGQGEYEQYF. The rearrangement links TRBV5-1 to TRBJ2-7, with TRBD1 matching 10 bases. The CDR3 sequence is 14 residues long. With 4 bases clipped from V and 4 bases from J, the junction kept 5 bases outside the gene matches. Germline assignment: CDR1 SGHRS and CDR2 YFSETQ.

The chain is built from TRBV9 and TRBJ2-5, with TRBD1 matching over 9 bases. This CDR3 comprises 14 residues. V trimming: 3 bases; J trimming: 5 bases; junction bases outside the gene matches: 5. Germline lookup yields CDR1 SGDLS and CDR2 YYNGEE. Here the CDR3 DNA reads TGTGCCAGCAGCGCTACAGGGGGCCGGGAGACCCAGTACTTC. Translation: CASSATGGRETQYF.

The rearrangement joins TRBV23-1 to TRBJ2-2; D perhaps matches TRBD1 (6 bases). TRBV23-1 is given ORF status, its function remaining uncertain. CDR3 size: 16 residues. With 3 bases removed from V and 0 bases from J, the gap between germline ends came to 11 bases. CDR3: CASSHRRDTNTGELFF. DNA of the CDR3: TGCGCCAGCAGTCACCGACGGGACACGAACACCGGGGAGCTGTTTTTT.

This clone was counted once. V and J are TRBV12-3 or TRBV12-4 and TRBJ1-2; unclear D gene. The length of the CDR3 is 13 residues. Trimming shortened V by 5 bases and J by 5 bases, and 12 bases separated the two germline ends. The CDR3 nucleotides read TGTGCCAGCAGTCACCGGGAGAATTATGGCTACACCTTC. Translating gives CASSHRENYGYTF.

The chain recombines TRBV3-1 (or the pseudogene TRBV3-2) with TRBJ2-7; 7 bases line up with TRBD2. CDR3 length equals 15 residues. Unmatched junction bases numbered 6, after V lost 1 base and J lost 3 bases. Germline loops: CDR1 LGHDT, CDR2 YNNKEL (reference sequence). The CDR3 region has the DNA TGTGCCAGCAGCCAAGTCGACGGGAGGTACTACGAGCAGTACTTC. Translated, it gives CASSQVDGRYYEQYF.

The gene calls are TRBV7-3 and TRBJ2-3; 8 nucleotides line up with TRBD1. The CDR3 contains 15 residues. CDR1 and CDR2 from the germline V gene are SGHTA and FQGTGA. The V gene end was trimmed by 5 bases and the J gene end by 3 bases; junction bases not matched to a gene: 7. As DNA, the CDR3 is TGTGCCAGCAGCGCGGACAGGGTATCTACAGATACGCAGTATTTT. It is translated as CASSADRVSTDTQYF.

The chain links TRBV3-1 (or the pseudogene TRBV3-2) to TRBJ2-2; 7 positions match TRBD2. Unmatched junction bases numbered 7, after V lost 2 bases and J lost 4 bases. Germline values: CDR1 LGHDT, CDR2 YNNKEL (reference sequence). The CDR3 consists of 16 residues. This CDR3 is CASSQFVGRRTGELFF. The DNA of the CDR3 is TGTGCCAGCAGCCAATTTGTCGGGAGGCGCACCGGGGAGCTGTTTTTT.

In this sample, this clone turned up a few times. This rearrangement joins TRBV10-3 to TRBJ2-2; D unclear. Germline values: CDR1 ENHRY, CDR2 SYGVKD. V was clipped by 6 bases and J by 1 base, with 12 bases between them. The CDR3 sequence is 15 residues long. CDR3 protein: CAIRAESVNTGELFF. DNA of the CDR3: TGTGCCATCAGGGCCGAGAGCGTGAACACCGGGGAGCTGTTTTTT.

The chain couples TRBV5-1 to TRBJ2-6; D remains ambiguous. V was clipped by 4 bases and J by 0 bases, with 8 bases between them. Looked up from germline, CDR1 is SGHRS and CDR2 is YFSETQ. The CDR3 covers 15 residues. In nucleotides, the CDR3 is TGCGCCAGCAGCCCCATGGCCTCTGGGGCCAACGTCCTGACTTTC. The encoded protein is CASSPMASGANVLTF. The variable domain in full, completed from reference TRBV5-1 and TRBJ2-6, reads KAGVTQTPRYLIKTRGQQVTLSCSPISGHRSVSWYQQTPGQGLQFLFEYFSETQRNKGNFPGRFSGRQFSNSRSEMNVSTLELGDSALYLCASSPMASGANVLTFGAGSRLTVL.

This clone showed up just once. The chain couples TRBV24-1 to TRBJ2-2, with unresolved D. The CDR3 has 14 residues. In germline, CDR1 is KGHDR, CDR2 SFDVKD. V shed 1 base and J shed 4 bases, with 6 bases lying between them. CDR3 sequence (DNA): TGTGCCACCAGTGATTTCCCTAGCACCGGGGAGCTGTTTTTT. This sequence encodes CATSDFPSTGELFF.

This sequence joins TRBV28 and TRBJ2-2; D unclear. The germline gives CDR1 MDHEN, CDR2 SYDVKM. The CDR3 has 13 residues. V lost 7 bases, J lost 1 base, and 7 bases lay in between. The chain's CDR3 is CASINGNTGELFF. The CDR3, as DNA: TGTGCCAGCATAAACGGGAACACCGGGGAGCTGTTTTTT.